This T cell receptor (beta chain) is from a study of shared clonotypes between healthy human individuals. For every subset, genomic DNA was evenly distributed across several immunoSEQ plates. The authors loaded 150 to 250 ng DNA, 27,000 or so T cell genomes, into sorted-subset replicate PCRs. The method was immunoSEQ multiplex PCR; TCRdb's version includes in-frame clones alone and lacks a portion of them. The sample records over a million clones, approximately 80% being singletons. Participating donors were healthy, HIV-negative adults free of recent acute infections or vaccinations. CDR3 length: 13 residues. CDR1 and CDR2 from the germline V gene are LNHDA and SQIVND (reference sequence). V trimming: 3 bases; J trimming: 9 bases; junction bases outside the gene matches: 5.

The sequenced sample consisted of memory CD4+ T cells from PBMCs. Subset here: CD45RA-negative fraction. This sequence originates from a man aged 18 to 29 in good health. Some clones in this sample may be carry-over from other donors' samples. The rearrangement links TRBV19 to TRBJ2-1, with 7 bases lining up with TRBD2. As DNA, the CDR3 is TGTGCCAGTAGTATGTCCAGGGAGGGTGAGCAGTTCTTC. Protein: CASSMSREGEQFF. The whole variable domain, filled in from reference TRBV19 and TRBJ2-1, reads DGGITQSPKYLFRKEGQNVTLSCEQNLNHDAMYWYRQDPGQGLRLIYYSQIVNDFQKGDIAEGYSVSREKKESFPLTVTSAQKNPTAFYLCASSMSREGEQFFGPGTRLTVL.